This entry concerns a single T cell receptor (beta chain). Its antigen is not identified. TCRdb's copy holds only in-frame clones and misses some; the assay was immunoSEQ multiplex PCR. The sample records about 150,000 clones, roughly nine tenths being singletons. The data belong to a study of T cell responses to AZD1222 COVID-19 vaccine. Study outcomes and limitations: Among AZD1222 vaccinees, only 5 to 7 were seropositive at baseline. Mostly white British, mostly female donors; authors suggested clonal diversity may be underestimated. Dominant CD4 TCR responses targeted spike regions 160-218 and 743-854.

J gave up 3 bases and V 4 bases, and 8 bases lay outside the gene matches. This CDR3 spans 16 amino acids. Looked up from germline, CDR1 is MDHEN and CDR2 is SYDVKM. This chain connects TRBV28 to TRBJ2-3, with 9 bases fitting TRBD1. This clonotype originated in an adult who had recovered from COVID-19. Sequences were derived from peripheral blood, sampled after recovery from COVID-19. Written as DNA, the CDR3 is TGTGCCAGCAGTTCTCAACAGGGGGCGCGTACAGATACGCAGTATTTT. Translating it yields CASSSQQGARTDTQYF.